This T cell receptor beta chain was recovered during a study of cytomegalovirus exposure and HLA in healthy donors. Vbeta (60) and Jbeta (13) primers were used in the PCR. Clones were read by immunoSEQ multiplex PCR, and TCRdb kept only the in-frame ones, dropping some. The sample table includes over 20,000 clones. Germline V gene lookup returns CDR1 GTSNPN and CDR2 SVGIG (reference sequence). The CDR3 extends over 16 amino acids. Trimming cost V 4 bases and J 0 bases; bases outside gene matches: 7. This chain links TRBV30 with TRBJ2-7; TRBD2 aligns across 12 bases. Sample: PBMCs. This clonotype was obtained from a man between 60 and 75 years old in good health and CMV-seropositive. CDR3 DNA: TGTGCCTGGACTAGCGGGAGGGCCTTTATCTCCTACGAGCAGTACTTC. It is translated as CAWTSGRAFISYEQYF.